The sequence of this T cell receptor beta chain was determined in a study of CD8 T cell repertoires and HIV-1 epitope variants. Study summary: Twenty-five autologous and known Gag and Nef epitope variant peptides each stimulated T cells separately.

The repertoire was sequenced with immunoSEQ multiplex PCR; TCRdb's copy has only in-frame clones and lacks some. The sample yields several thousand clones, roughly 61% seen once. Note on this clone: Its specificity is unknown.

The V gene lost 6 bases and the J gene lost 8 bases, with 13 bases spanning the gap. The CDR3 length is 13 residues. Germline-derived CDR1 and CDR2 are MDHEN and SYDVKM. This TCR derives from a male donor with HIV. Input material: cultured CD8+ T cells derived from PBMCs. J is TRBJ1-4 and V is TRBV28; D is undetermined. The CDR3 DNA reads TGTGCCAGCAGGGATCGGGAATGGGAAAAACTGTTTTTT. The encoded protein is CASRDREWEKLFF.